This T cell receptor beta chain is from a study of T cell repertoires in cytomegalovirus infection. Whole-study context: Evidence of both CMV infection and a matching HLA type came from public TCR beta signatures. General observations from the study: The response measured ex vivo was dominated by TCR beta clonotypes (HLA-C-restricted and CMV-specific). Cumulative public TCR beta family frequency identified CMV carriers with the relevant HLA.

Remarks on this clonotype: The antigen is unknown.

TCRdb fed the reads into MiXCR, producing one record per CDR3 protein. The repertoire has roughly 630,000 distinct CDR3 sequences, approximately 25% of them found once; the top ten carry approximately 8%. The sample was CD8+ T cells from PBMCs. The receptor was isolated from a human donor in good health (CMV status not recorded). Some clones in this sample may be carry-over from other donors' samples.

Here the CDR3 DNA reads TGTGCCAGCAGCCCTCCGGACAGGCCCCGAAACCTCCACTTT. The encoded protein is CASSPPDRPRNLHF. V is TRBV28 and J is TRBJ1-6; 7 bases match TRBD1. The CDR3 loop spans 14 amino acids. Trimming at V came to 6 bases and at J to 15 bases, leaving 14 bases not matched to a gene. Germline assignment: CDR1 MDHEN and CDR2 SYDVKM.